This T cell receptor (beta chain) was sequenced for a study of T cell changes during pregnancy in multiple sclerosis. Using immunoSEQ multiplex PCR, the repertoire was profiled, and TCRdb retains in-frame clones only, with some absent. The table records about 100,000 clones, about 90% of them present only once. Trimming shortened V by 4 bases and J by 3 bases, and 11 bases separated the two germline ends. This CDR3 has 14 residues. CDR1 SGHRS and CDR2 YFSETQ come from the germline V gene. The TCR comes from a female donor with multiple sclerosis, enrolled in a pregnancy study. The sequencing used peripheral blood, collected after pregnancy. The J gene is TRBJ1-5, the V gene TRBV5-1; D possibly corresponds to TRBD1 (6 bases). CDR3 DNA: TGCGCCAGCAGCCTGGGGGGGCCCAATCAGCCCCAGCATTTT. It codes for CASSLGGPNQPQHF.